A single sample is the source of the 30 T cell receptor beta chains below, sequenced in a study of blood T cell repertoires in COVID-19. Sequencing used immunoSEQ multiplex PCR; TCRdb keeps in-frame clones, though not all of them. Here the sample spans about 140,000 clones, about 79% being singletons. Sequenced sample: peripheral blood. The receptor source for this set is a woman of 80 years or more with active or convalescent COVID-19.

The chain links TRBV20-1 to TRBJ1-6, with D perhaps TRBD1 (5 bases). Trimming cost V 3 bases and J 0 bases, with 9 bases left between them. The CDR3 has 15 residues. CDR1 and CDR2 from the germline V gene are DFQATT and SNEGSKA (reference sequence). In DNA, the CDR3 is TGCAGTGCTAGTTGGGGGGGCTCCTATAATTCACCCCTCCACTTT. Its translation is CSASWGGSYNSPLHF.

The chain is built from TRBV18 and TRBJ1-2; weak D call: TRBD1 (5 bases). V lost 2 bases to trimming and J lost 8 bases, with 9 bases between them. This CDR3 has 12 residues. Germline V lookup: CDR1 KGHSH, CDR2 LQKENI. In DNA form, the CDR3 reads TGTGCCAGCTCACCAAATCAGGGAGGCTACACCTTC. Its translation is CASSPNQGGYTF.

The V gene is TRBV9, the J gene TRBJ1-1, with TRBD1 as a possible D gene (5 bases). Deletions cut 0 bases from V and 3 bases from J, with 12 bases between. This CDR3 spans 15 amino acids. Germline V CDR1 and CDR2: SGDLS, YYNGEE. The CDR3 coding sequence is TGTGCCAGCAGCGTAGGTCCAGCGGGGGACACTGAAGCTTTCTTT. Encoded protein: CASSVGPAGDTEAFF. Combining the CDR3 with reference TRBV9 and TRBJ1-1 gives the whole variable domain DSGVTQTPKHLITATGQRVTLRCSPRSGDLSVYWYQQSLDQGLQFLIQYYNGEERAKGNILERFSAQQFPDLHSELNLSSLELGDSALYFCASSVGPAGDTEAFFGQGTRLTVV.

In this sample, this clone turned up once. The gene calls are TRBV7-8 and TRBJ1-2; D is possibly TRBD1 (5 bases). Germline lookup yields CDR1 SGHVS and CDR2 FQNEAQ. Trimming pared 5 bases from V and 7 bases from J, leaving 20 bases between. CDR3 length: 15 amino acids. The CDR3 coding sequence is TGTGCCAGCAGCCCCCGTACGGCAGGGTCGACTGGCTACACCTTC. It encodes CASSPRTAGSTGYTF.

CDR3 in amino acids: CASSLISATNEKLFF. In DNA form, the CDR3 reads TGTGCCAGCAGTCTTATCAGTGCAACTAATGAAAAACTGTTTTTT. The chain has TRBV7-9 and TRBJ1-4; unclear D gene. The length of the CDR3 is 15 residues. V lost 6 bases and J lost 0, with 11 bases in between. Germline loops: CDR1 SEHNR, CDR2 FQNEAQ (reference sequence). Using reference TRBV7-9 and TRBJ1-4 for the parts outside the CDR3, the full variable domain is DTGVSQNPRHKITKRGQNVTFRCDPISEHNRLYWYRQTLGQGPEFLTYFQNEAQLEKSRLLSDRFSAERPKGSFSTLEIQRTEQGDSAMYLCASSLISATNEKLFFGSGTQLSVL.

This clone was observed at least ten times. The V call is TRBV3-1 (or the pseudogene TRBV3-2), the J call TRBJ1-5; no definite D call. Germline CDR1 is LGHDT and CDR2 is YNNKEL (reference sequence). The CDR3 spans 13 residues. V was cut by 3 bases and J by 2 bases, with 5 bases left in between. In DNA, the CDR3 is TGTGCCAGCAGCCACTTTGGCAATCAGCCCCAGCATTTT. The encoded protein is CASSHFGNQPQHF.

The chain couples TRBV19 to TRBJ1-2; D is unclear. The CDR3 loop spans 16 amino acids. V gave up 5 bases and J gave up 3 bases, with 19 bases separating them. The germline V gene encodes CDR1 LNHDA and CDR2 SQIVND (reference sequence). CDR3 residues: CASSPSTLPLDYGYTF. The CDR3 nucleotides are TGTGCCAGTAGTCCGTCAACACTACCTCTAGACTATGGCTACACCTTC.

In its sample, this clone was seen many times. The rearrangement joins TRBV5-1 to TRBJ1-3, with TRBD1 matching 7 bases. CDR3 length: 15 residues. Trimming removed 4 bases from V and 4 bases from J; junction bases left unmatched: 8. The germline V gene has CDR1 SGHRS and CDR2 YFSETQ. Here the CDR3 reads CASSVTGVSGNTIYF. CDR3 sequence (DNA): TGCGCCAGCAGCGTTACAGGGGTATCAGGAAACACCATATATTTT.

V and J are TRBV11-2 and TRBJ2-5; 7 nucleotides line up with TRBD1. There are 14 residues in the CDR3. V was pared by 5 bases and J by 5 bases, with 8 bases of the junction left unmatched. Per germline, CDR1 SGHAT and CDR2 FQNNGV. The CDR3 here is CASSIPQGWETQYF. The CDR3 DNA follows: TGTGCCAGCAGCATACCACAGGGGTGGGAGACCCAGTACTTC.

This chain joins TRBV23-1 and TRBJ2-5; the match to TRBD2 covers 14 bases. TRBV23-1 is an open reading frame, and its role is uncertain. V lost 1 base, J lost 1 base, and 8 bases stayed unmatched. This CDR3 region has 19 residues. CDR3 sequence (DNA): TGCGCCAGCAGTCAATGGAGGACTAGCGGGGGGAGATGCCAAGAGACCCAGTACTTC. This sequence encodes CASSQWRTSGGRCQETQYF.

This clone was counted a single time. This chain connects TRBV2 to TRBJ1-3; D is uncertain. Germline V gene lookup returns CDR1 SNHLY and CDR2 FYNNEI. Trimming removed 5 bases at V and 0 bases at J, with 14 bases between. This CDR3 contains 16 residues. The CDR3 protein is CASSRRTVTSGNTIYF. In DNA, the CDR3 is TGTGCCAGCAGTAGACGTACAGTGACCTCTGGAAACACCATATATTTT.

The chain recombines TRBV5-6 with TRBJ1-2; possible D gene TRBD1, 5 bases. This CDR3 is built from 14 residues. Germline V CDR1 and CDR2: SGHDT, YYEEEE. V gave up 1 base and J gave up 2 bases, with 9 bases separating them. CDR3 nucleotide sequence: TGTGCCAGCAGCTTGTGGGGGGACAACTATGGCTACACCTTC. Encoded protein: CASSLWGDNYGYTF.

V is TRBV21-1 and J is TRBJ2-7; the D segment call TRBD2 is taken from the table without a DNA check. TRBV21-1 is a pseudogene locus. CDR3 length equals 17 residues. The CDR3 loop reads CASAHSQDTGLSYEQYF. CDR3 DNA sequence: TGTGCCAGCGCCCACTCGCAAGATACGGGACTCTCCTACGAGCAGTACTTC.

The chain combines TRBV6-5 with TRBJ1-1; perhaps TRBD1 as D (5 bases). Trimming pared 5 bases from V and 1 base from J, leaving 8 bases between. This CDR3 spans 13 amino acids. CDR1 is MNHEY and CDR2 is SVGAGI in the germline V gene. CDR3 loop: CASSTRENTEAFF. As DNA, the CDR3 is TGTGCCAGCAGTACCAGGGAGAACACTGAAGCTTTCTTT.

The DNA of the CDR3 is TGCAGTGCTAGTTCGCAGGGGGTCCGTCCTAATGAAAAACTGTTTTTT. Its protein is CSASSQGVRPNEKLFF. V usage is TRBV20-1 and J usage is TRBJ1-4; 7 nucleotides line up with TRBD1. V lost 3 bases to trimming and J lost 3 bases; unmatched junction nucleotides: 10. Germline assignment: CDR1 DFQATT and CDR2 SNEGSKA (reference sequence). The CDR3 runs 16 residues.

The chain is built from TRBV4-1 and TRBJ2-1; 8 bases align to TRBD2. V gave up 0 bases and J gave up 2 bases; unmatched junction bases: 6. The CDR3 length is 17 residues. Germline lookup yields CDR1 MGHRA and CDR2 YSYEKL. Here the CDR3 reads CASSQEPGLGAYNEQFF. The DNA for the CDR3 is TGCGCCAGCAGCCAAGAGCCGGGACTAGGTGCCTACAATGAGCAGTTCTTC.

The rearrangement uses TRBV19 and TRBJ1-6; 7 bases are shared with TRBD1. Trimming cost V 6 bases and J 0 bases; bases outside gene matches: 11. Per germline, CDR1 LNHDA and CDR2 SQIVND (reference sequence). The CDR3 sequence is 18 residues long. Written as DNA, the CDR3 is TGTGCCAGTAGAAGCCAGGGGGGAATCCTCTCCTATAATTCACCCCTCCACTTT. Translated, it gives CASRSQGGILSYNSPLHF.

The rearrangement links TRBV18 to TRBJ2-3, with TRBD2 matching 10 bases. V shed 6 bases and J 3 bases; nucleotides not matched to a gene: 12. This CDR3 has 17 residues. Germline CDR1 KGHSH, CDR2 LQKENI. CDR3 coding DNA: TGTGCCAGCTCCCCCCAGCGGGGGGGCCTATCAACAGATACGCAGTATTTT. This gives the protein CASSPQRGGLSTDTQYF.

The genes are TRBV25-1 and TRBJ1-1; the D gene is possibly TRBD1 (6 bases). The CDR3 covers 14 residues. Germline loops: CDR1 MGHDK, CDR2 SYGVNS. The V gene lost 11 bases and the J gene lost 4 bases, with 20 bases spanning the gap. In nucleotides, the CDR3 is TGTGCCGCCACGGGGGGGGCGCGTAGCACTGAAGCTTTCTTT. Translated, it gives CAATGGARSTEAFF.

The gene calls are TRBV13 and TRBJ1-1; 8 nucleotides align to TRBD1. Germline values: CDR1 PRHDT, CDR2 FYEKMQ (reference sequence). The CDR3 spans 12 residues. J gave up 6 bases and V 6 bases, and 3 bases lay outside the gene matches. In DNA, the CDR3 is TGTGCCAGCAGACAGGGGGTGGCTGAAGCTTTCTTT. It specifies CASRQGVAEAFF.

This sequence joins TRBV5-1 and TRBJ1-1; D call uncertain. The CDR3 is made up of 16 amino acids. V was trimmed by 1 base and J by 7 bases, leaving 20 bases between them. The germline gives CDR1 SGHRS, CDR2 YFSETQ. CDR3 sequence: CASSLSDPVSRFEAFF. The CDR3 bases are TGCGCCAGCAGCTTGTCTGATCCAGTTTCCCGATTTGAAGCTTTCTTT.

The rearrangement links TRBV1 to TRBJ1-2; the table calls TRBD1, which could not be checked here. TRBV1 is flagged as a pseudogene. The CDR3 spans 15 residues. The CDR3 sequence is CTSSQVPGELYGYTF. CDR3 in DNA: TGCACCAGCAGCCAAGTTCCAGGGGAGCTCTATGGCTACACCTTC.

The rearrangement uses TRBV7-9 and TRBJ2-2; D is uncertain. The V gene's germline CDR1 is SEHNR and CDR2 FQNEAQ (reference sequence). This CDR3 spans 15 amino acids. Trimming left V 0 bases short and J 11 bases short, with 16 bases between. The CDR3 DNA is TGTGCCAGCAGCTTAGCGGCCATGCCTTTTCCAGAGCTGTTTTTT. Protein: CASSLAAMPFPELFF.

The chain combines TRBV2 with TRBJ1-4; 10 bases align to TRBD1. Germline CDR1 and CDR2: SNHLY and FYNNEI. J gave up 7 bases and V 1 base, and 3 bases lay outside the gene matches. This CDR3 has 15 amino acids. The CDR3 loop is CASSEGQGAGEKLFF. In DNA form, the CDR3 reads TGTGCCAGCAGTGAAGGACAGGGGGCTGGTGAAAAACTGTTTTTT.

CDR3 DNA sequence: TGTGCCAGCAGCGTAGCTCGGGTTGCCTCTGGAAACACCATATATTTT. This encodes CASSVARVASGNTIYF. The chain employs TRBV9 and TRBJ1-3, with D uncertain. V was pared by 0 bases and J by 0 bases, with 10 bases between. Germline loops: CDR1 SGDLS, CDR2 YYNGEE. This CDR3 is built from 16 residues.

This rearrangement joins TRBV14 to TRBJ1-3; unclear D gene. The CDR3 contains 14 residues. V shed 1 base and J shed 6 bases, with 10 bases lying between them. The germline V gene has CDR1 SGHDN and CDR2 FVKESK. The CDR3 nucleotides read TGTGCCAGCAGCCAAGTCGGCGGTTTAAACACCATATATTTT. Translation: CASSQVGGLNTIYF.

The chain employs TRBV6-2 or TRBV6-3 and TRBJ1-5; possibly TRBD1 for D (6 bases). This CDR3 contains 16 residues. CDR1 and CDR2 from the germline V gene are MNHEY and SVGEGT. The ends were cut back, 5 bases at V and 3 bases at J, with 17 bases in the middle. In DNA, the CDR3 is TGTGCCAGCAGTAATTCCGGACAGACCTACAATCAGCCCCAGCATTTT. Residues: CASSNSGQTYNQPQHF.

The J gene is TRBJ2-2, the V gene TRBV5-1, with 15 bases lining up with TRBD2. Germline loops: CDR1 SGHRS, CDR2 YFSETQ. Trimming cost V 3 bases and J 6 bases; bases outside gene matches: 6. The CDR3 is 17 amino acids. For the CDR3, the DNA is TGCGCCAGCAGCTCAAGGACTAGCGGGGGGGCGTCCGGGGAGCTGTTTTTT. Its protein product is CASSSRTSGGASGELFF.

J is TRBJ2-1 and V is TRBV2; D remains ambiguous. The CDR3 runs 14 residues. Trimming took 0 bases from V and 5 from J, leaving 8 bases between them. Germline values: CDR1 SNHLY, CDR2 FYNNEI. The CDR3 loop is CASSEALENNEQFF. The DNA for the CDR3 is TGTGCCAGCAGTGAAGCTCTAGAAAACAATGAGCAGTTCTTC.

The gene calls are TRBV5-1 and TRBJ1-2, with TRBD1 matching over 10 bases. Trimming removed 1 base from V and 2 bases from J; junction bases left unmatched: 2. Germline values: CDR1 SGHRS, CDR2 YFSETQ. There are 15 residues in the CDR3. CDR3 bases: TGCGCCAGCAGCTTGTTGGGACAGGGGAACTATGGCTACACCTTC. It specifies CASSLLGQGNYGYTF.